This paragraph covers one T cell receptor (beta chain) sequence. Its antigen remains unknown. These data are taken from a study of neoadjuvant anti-PD-1 for oral cavity cancer. Most PBMC samples had approximately 480 ng input DNA in six replicates. Assay used: immunoSEQ multiplex PCR; TCRdb lists only in-frame clones, some missing. Here the sample spans 9,600 or so clones, about 66% being singletons. As to time point: after neoadjuvant nivolumab, at surgical resection. Study-level findings and limits: Higher pretreatment Treg/Th17 ratios tracked higher pretreatment blood clonality. TCR analyses covered only a few patients per response group.

This CDR3 region has 14 residues. The ends were cut back, 7 bases at V and 0 bases at J, with 13 bases in the middle. From germline, CDR1 is MNHEY and CDR2 SVGAGI. This chain connects TRBV6-5 to TRBJ2-7; D not certain. Sequenced here: PBMCs, sampled after nivolumab (anti-PD-1) treatment. The receptor comes from a person aged 35-79 years with oral cavity squamous cell carcinoma. For the CDR3, the DNA is TGTGCCAGCAAAATACTCTCCAACTCCTACGAGCAGTACTTC. This gives the protein CASKILSNSYEQYF.